This entry lists 4 T cell receptor beta chains sequenced from one sample in a study of shared clonotypes between healthy human individuals. Method: immunoSEQ multiplex PCR; TCRdb's copy keeps in-frame clones and lacks some. Among 95,000 to 120,000 clones listed, about 70% were seen once. Specimen: memory CD8+ T cells sorted from blood. Specified subset: CD45RO+ cells pooled with CCR7-negative TemRA cells. The source is a woman in her twenties or thirties in good health.

V gene TRBV25-1 combines with J gene TRBJ2-1, with unresolved D. Per the germline V gene, CDR1 is MGHDK and CDR2 is SYGVNS. The CDR3 runs to 15 residues. The V gene lost 1 base and the J gene lost 5 bases, with 12 bases spanning the gap. The CDR3 bases are TGTGCCAGCAGTGAATCGGAAGACTCGGACAATGAGCAGTTCTTC. Translating it yields CASSESEDSDNEQFF.

This clone appeared a single time. DNA of the CDR3: TGTGCCAGCAGTGATTGGGATAGGTCGTCTGGGGCCAACGTCCTGACTTTC. It encodes CASSDWDRSSGANVLTF. V is TRBV6-1 and J is TRBJ2-6; D gene unclear. The germline V gene encodes CDR1 MNHNS and CDR2 SASEGT. Trimming cost V 3 bases and J 1 base, with 13 bases left between them. The CDR3 is 17 amino acids.

J is TRBJ1-1 and V is TRBV30; D unclear. This CDR3 is built from 13 residues. Germline V gene sequence: CDR1 GTSNPN, CDR2 SVGIG (reference sequence). Trimming cost V 2 bases and J 0 bases, with 7 bases left between them. The CDR3 is CAWSRRMNTEAFF. The CDR3 DNA sequence: TGTGCCTGGAGTCGTCGAATGAACACTGAAGCTTTCTTT.

The rearrangement joins TRBV29-1 to TRBJ2-5, with 7 bases identical to TRBD1. The CDR3 runs to 16 residues. Unmatched junction bases numbered 11, after V lost 3 bases and J lost 1 base. The V gene's germline CDR1 is SQVTM and CDR2 ANQGSEA. The DNA for the CDR3 is TGCAGCGTTGAGATGGTGGCTACAGGGGCCCAAGAGACCCAGTACTTC. As protein: CSVEMVATGAQETQYF.